Below, one TCR beta chain is given with its context. Its antigen is currently unknown. Germline trimming cut 4 bases from V and 2 bases from J; bases unmatched to any gene: 5. This CDR3 comprises 14 residues. Germline CDR1 SEHNR, CDR2 FQNEAQ (reference sequence). Measured with immunoSEQ multiplex PCR; TCRdb has only the in-frame clones, and not every one. Counted here are about 30,000 clones, around nine tenths occurring once; the ten biggest clones make up about an eighth. The data originate from a study of T cells in localized non-small cell lung cancer. Study-level findings and limits: Those with higher blood T cell density had longer overall survival. Clonality peaked in uninvolved adjacent lung rather than tumor. Median detection of top 100 tumor clones in adjacent lung was about 60 clones.

The clonotype originates from a female donor of 60 years or more with stage III squamous cell lung carcinoma. V usage is TRBV7-9 and J usage is TRBJ2-7; TRBD1 matches 7 bases. The sequenced sample was peripheral blood, obtained before any cancer treatment. CDR3 residues: CASSSMDRPYEQYF. The CDR3 DNA is TGTGCCAGCAGCTCCATGGACAGGCCCTACGAGCAGTACTTC.